This TCR beta chain was captured by sequencing in a study of blood T cell repertoires in COVID-19. Trimming cost V 4 bases and J 4 bases, with 15 bases left between them. The CDR3 consists of 15 residues. CDR1 is SGDLS and CDR2 is YYNGEE in the germline V gene. Original analysis: From reference gene primer amplification, estimates of nucleated cell counts were derived. Clones were read by immunoSEQ multiplex PCR, and TCRdb kept only the in-frame ones, dropping some. V and J calls and clone size come straight from that table; D and trimming were deduced from the DNA. In the table there are fewer than 400,000 clones, 75% to 90% of which are singletons.

Material: peripheral blood. The V gene is TRBV9, the J gene TRBJ2-1; perhaps TRBD2 as D (5 bases). The source is a young woman with COVID-19, enrolled during active disease. CDR3 amino acids: CASSPQEDFYNEQFF. The CDR3 DNA sequence: TGTGCCAGCAGCCCCCAGGAGGATTTTTACAATGAGCAGTTCTTC.